This T cell receptor (beta chain) is from a study of T cell repertoires in cytomegalovirus infection. Broader study findings: Summed frequency of public TCR beta families distinguished CMV carriers with the relevant HLA. HLA-C-restricted, CMV-specific TCR beta clonotypes were dominant ex vivo.

The junction had 6 bases not matched to a gene; V was cut back by 3 bases and J by 6 bases. The germline V gene has CDR1 MGHRA and CDR2 YSYEKL. The length of the CDR3 is 15 residues. A single record per CDR3 protein comes from TCRdb applying MiXCR to the reads. The data hold 510,000 or so distinct CDR3 sequences, with around a quarter observed a single time. Note on this clonotype: Its antigen is not known.

This receptor was identified in a human donor in good health (CMV status not recorded). Some clones in this sample may be carry-over from other donors' samples. Sequences were obtained from PBMCs. The V and J genes are TRBV4-1 and TRBJ2-2; 8 bases map to TRBD1. The CDR3 here is CASSQGQGAAGELFF. In nucleotides, the CDR3 is TGCGCCAGCAGCCAGGGGCAGGGGGCTGCCGGGGAGCTGTTTTTT.